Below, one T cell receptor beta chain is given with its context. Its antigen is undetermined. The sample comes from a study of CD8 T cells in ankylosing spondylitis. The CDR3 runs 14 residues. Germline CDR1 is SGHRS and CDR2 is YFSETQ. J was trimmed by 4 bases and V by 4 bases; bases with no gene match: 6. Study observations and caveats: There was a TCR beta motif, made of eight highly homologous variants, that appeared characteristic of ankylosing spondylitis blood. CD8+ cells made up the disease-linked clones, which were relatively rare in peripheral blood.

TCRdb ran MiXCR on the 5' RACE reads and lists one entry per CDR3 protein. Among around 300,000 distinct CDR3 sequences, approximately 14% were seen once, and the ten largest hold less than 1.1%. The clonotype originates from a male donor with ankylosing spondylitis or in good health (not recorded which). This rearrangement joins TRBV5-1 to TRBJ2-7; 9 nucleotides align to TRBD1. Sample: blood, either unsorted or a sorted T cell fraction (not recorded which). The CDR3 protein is CASSRDREGYEQYF. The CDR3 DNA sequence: TGCGCCAGCAGCCGGGACAGGGAGGGATACGAGCAGTACTTC.